This TCR beta chain was found in a study of OX40 agonist ivuxolimab in advanced cancers. Study background: All patients had ivuxolimab intravenously every 2 weeks at 0.01 to 10 mg/kg. Study-wide results and limits: No determination was made of the antigen specificity of the expanded peripheral T cells. The average count of expanded clones was higher among CD8+ T cells than among CD4+.

The repertoire was sequenced with immunoSEQ multiplex PCR; TCRdb's copy has only in-frame clones and lacks some. The sample gives fewer than 50,000 clones, 80% to 90% of which show up once; 10% to 13% is in the top ten. Of note for this clone: The target antigen is unknown.

Patients with autoimmune history or systemic immunosuppression were excluded. The CDR3 length is 16 residues. The input for sequencing was CD4+ or CD8+ T cells sorted from blood, taken in a trial of the OX40 agonist ivuxolimab. The chain has TRBV21-1 and TRBJ2-1. TRBV21-1 represents a pseudogene. The source is an adult with an advanced solid tumor such as melanoma, head and neck, liver or kidney cancer. Here the CDR3 DNA reads TGTGCCAGCAGCAAAGGGGGGAGTAGAGGGTACAATGAGCAGTTCTTC. It codes for CASSKGGSRGYNEQFF.